These 12 T cell receptor beta chains were all obtained from the same sample, sequenced in a study of CD8 T cells in Susac syndrome. RNA was extracted with the RNeasy kit, and a quantity of roughly 0.45 to 1 ug was reverse transcribed using random hexamers. Each CDR3 protein is one row after TCRdb ran MiXCR on the immunoSEQ multiplex PCR reads. The table has about 100,000 distinct CDR3 sequences, about 93% seen once. Sequenced: CD8+ T cells from PBMCs. The receptor source for this set is a human donor in good health.

The chain combines TRBV6-1 with TRBJ1-1; unclear D gene. In germline, CDR1 is MNHNS, CDR2 SASEGT. The CDR3 has 10 residues. V was pared by 10 bases and J by 6 bases, with 9 bases between. The CDR3 reads CATVRAEAFF. In nucleotides, the CDR3 is TGTGCCACCGTAAGAGCTGAAGCTTTCTTT.

The V call is TRBV19, the J call TRBJ1-2; 8 bases fit TRBD1. Germline V gives CDR1 LNHDA, CDR2 SQIVND (reference sequence). The CDR3 consists of 17 residues. V shed 5 bases and J 0 bases; nucleotides not matched to a gene: 11. Here the CDR3 DNA reads TGTGCCAGTAGTGGATCCGGGACAGGCACCACTAACTATGGCTACACCTTC. Translation gives CASSGSGTGTTNYGYTF.

The chain is built from TRBV2 and TRBJ2-7, with 11 bases aligning to TRBD2. The CDR3 is 15 residues long. Germline assignment: CDR1 SNHLY and CDR2 FYNNEI. V shed 5 bases and J 3 bases; nucleotides not matched to a gene: 6. The CDR3 reads CASSQGLAVLYEQYF. The DNA of the CDR3 is TGTGCCAGCAGTCAGGGACTAGCGGTACTCTACGAGCAGTACTTC. Full variable domain (missing parts from reference TRBV2 and TRBJ2-7): EPEVTQTPSHQVTQMGQEVILRCVPISNHLYFYWYRQILGQKVEFLVSFYNNEISEKSEIFDDQFSVERPDGSNFTLKIRSTKLEDSAMYFCASSQGLAVLYEQYFGPGTRLTVT.

This chain connects TRBV30 to TRBJ1-1; D is undetermined. The ends were cut back, 4 bases at V and 0 bases at J, with 9 bases in the middle. The length of the CDR3 is 13 residues. Per germline, CDR1 GTSNPN and CDR2 SVGIG (reference sequence). The CDR3 spells CAWTVEVNTEAFF. The CDR3 bases are TGTGCCTGGACAGTGGAGGTGAACACTGAAGCTTTCTTT.

There are a few counts of this clonotype. V is TRBV13 and J is TRBJ2-5; D not resolved. V was trimmed by 5 bases and J by 5 bases, leaving 6 bases between them. Germline V lookup: CDR1 PRHDT, CDR2 FYEKMQ (reference sequence). The CDR3 length is 11 residues. For the CDR3, the DNA is TGTGCCAGCAGCCCCCAGGAGACCCAGTACTTC. Translated: CASSPQETQYF. The variable domain in full, completed from reference TRBV13 and TRBJ2-5, reads AAGVIQSPRHLIKEKRETATLKCYPIPRHDTVYWYQQGPGQDPQFLISFYEKMQSDKGSIPDRFSAQQFSDYHSELNMSSLELGDSALYFCASSPQETQYFGPGTRLLVL.

This sequence joins TRBV27 and TRBJ1-1; D is uncertain. The length of the CDR3 is 13 residues. V gave up 3 bases and J gave up 0 bases, with 5 bases separating them. CDR1 and CDR2 (germline): MNHEY, SMNVEV (reference sequence). DNA for the CDR3: TGTGCCAGCAGTTTTCAGATGAACACTGAAGCTTTCTTT. It specifies CASSFQMNTEAFF.

V usage is TRBV27 and J usage is TRBJ2-3; no clear D gene. Germline CDR1 and CDR2: MNHEY and SMNVEV (reference sequence). With 1 base removed from V and 1 base from J, the gap between germline ends came to 6 bases. This CDR3 region has 14 residues. DNA for the CDR3: TGTGCCAGCAGTTTATACATCGGCACAGATACGCAGTATTTT. This encodes CASSLYIGTDTQYF.

This sequence joins TRBV13 and TRBJ2-3; D is unresolved. V was clipped by 5 bases and J by 6 bases, with 12 bases between them. Germline CDR1 reads PRHDT; CDR2 reads FYEKMQ (reference sequence). CDR3 length equals 13 residues. The CDR3, as DNA: TGTGCCAGCAGCCCATTCAACAAGGATACGCAGTATTTT. This encodes CASSPFNKDTQYF.

The V call is TRBV7-9, the J call TRBJ2-4; TRBD2 is a possible D gene (5 bases). This CDR3 is 17 amino acids long. V was trimmed by 5 bases and J by 5 bases, leaving 22 bases between them. Germline CDR1 SEHNR, CDR2 FQNEAQ (reference sequence). CDR3 coding DNA: TGTGCCAGCAGCCCACCCACAGCGCCGTGGCGGGAAAACATTCAGTACTTC. Its protein is CASSPPTAPWRENIQYF.

The V gene is TRBV29-1, the J gene TRBJ1-3; D ambiguous. V was pared by 2 bases and J by 2 bases, with 13 bases between. Germline V CDR1 and CDR2: SQVTM, ANQGSEA. CDR3 size: 15 residues. The CDR3 here is CSVERSRAAGNTIYF. The CDR3 DNA reads TGCAGCGTTGAAAGGTCGCGGGCGGCTGGAAACACCATATATTTT.

The chain combines TRBV29-1 with TRBJ2-1; unclear D gene. From germline, CDR1 is SQVTM and CDR2 ANQGSEA. The CDR3 sequence is 12 residues long. Deletions cut 7 bases from V and 0 bases from J, with 7 bases between. CDR3 sequence (DNA): TGCAGCGCAGAAAGCTCCTACAATGAGCAGTTCTTC. As protein: CSAESSYNEQFF.

The V and J genes are TRBV20-1 and TRBJ2-7; D unclear. Germline V lookup: CDR1 DFQATT, CDR2 SNEGSKA (reference sequence). CDR3 length equals 13 residues. The ends were cut back, 7 bases at V and 0 bases at J, with 13 bases in the middle. The DNA for the CDR3 is TGCAGTGTTACAAGCGAAAGCTCCTACGAGCAGTACTTC. This codes for CSVTSESSYEQYF.